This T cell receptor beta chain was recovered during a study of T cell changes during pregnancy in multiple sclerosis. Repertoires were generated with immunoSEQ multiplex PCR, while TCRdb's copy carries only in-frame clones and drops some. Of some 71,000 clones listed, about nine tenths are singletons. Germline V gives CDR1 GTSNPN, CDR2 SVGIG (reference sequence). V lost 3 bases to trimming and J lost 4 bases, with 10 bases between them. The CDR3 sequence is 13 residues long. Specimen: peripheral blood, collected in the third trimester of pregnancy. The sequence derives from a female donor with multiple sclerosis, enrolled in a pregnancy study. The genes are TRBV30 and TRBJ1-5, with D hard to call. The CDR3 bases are TGTGCCTGGAGCCCACAAGATAATCAGCCCCAGCATTTT. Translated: CAWSPQDNQPQHF.